This TCR beta chain was documented in a study of blood T cell repertoires in COVID-19 (dated by TCRdb to about 2020). Concerning the study at large: The collaborator samples originated in the United States, Italy and Spain and spanned the acute and convalescent phases of COVID-19. The material from the prospective study consisted of cDNA or gDNA derived from T cells, B-cell-depleted T cells, or PBMCs. Where HLA class I and class II types were available, the types were taken from metadata supplied by the sample provider, not from assay-based typing. Nearly every sample came with metadata listing a de-identified subject ID, COVID-19 status, age in years and sex. The samples were drawn from two sources: the first 160 participants of the ongoing ImmuneRACE study, and over 950 subjects contributed by 6 global collaborators. The repertoires were released in a freely available public database meant as a resource for research on the immune response to SARS-CoV-2. Subjects who had been exposed to COVID-19, were actively infected with it, or had recovered from it provided the deeply sampled blood TCRbeta repertoires that made up the dataset. Overall study results and their limits: Clinical and demographic metadata were provided uncurated, with the amount varying by source and participant.

CDR1 is given as DFQATT and CDR2 as SNEGSKA, both from the germline V gene (reference sequence). The CDR3 holds 13 amino acids from the cysteine to the phenylalanine. The retained sequence is limited to the CDR3, 39 bases, with the frame set at the first base. V is cut back by 3 bases and J by 3 bases, with 4 bases in the junction unmatched. TCRbeta CDR3 regions were amplified from genomic DNA using the immunoSEQ Assay, a bias-controlled multiplex PCR. The source study handled its data this way. The number of nucleated cells in each sample was estimated by amplification of reference gene primers within the assay. Sequence reads were collapsed and filtered to measure the absolute abundance of every unique TCRbeta CDR3 rearrangement. Productive Simpson clonality was computed per sample as the square root of Simpson's diversity index over productive rearrangements. As stored in TCRdb, this immuneACCESS dataset retains in-frame rearrangements with V and J assigned. A fraction of the clones does not appear; measured against another copy, unresolved V genes explain less than half of the discrepancy, and the remainder lacks a known reason. V, J and clone size are taken as reported in that table, and D and trimming were inferred from the DNA itself. Within this sample are over 80,000 clones, with 90% to 95% of them counted one time only. Of the sample, about 1.7% falls within the top ten clones.

Worth noting for this clone: There is no known antigen for this receptor. No qualities accompany the bases; no much larger clone lies one base away.

Each collaborating institution followed its own protocols to collect whole blood in K2EDTA tubes. Collaborator samples were shipped for TCRbeta analysis as frozen whole blood, isolated PBMCs, or DNA extracted from either sample type. Rearrangement joined TRBV20-1 to TRBJ2-7, with 8 bases in between that match TRBD2. The sequencing sample was made of peripheral blood. The source is a man aged 60 to 75 with acute or convalescent COVID-19. This receptor carries the CDR3 CSASTSGVYEQYF. The nucleotides are TGCAGTGCTAGTACTAGCGGAGTCTACGAGCAGTACTTC.